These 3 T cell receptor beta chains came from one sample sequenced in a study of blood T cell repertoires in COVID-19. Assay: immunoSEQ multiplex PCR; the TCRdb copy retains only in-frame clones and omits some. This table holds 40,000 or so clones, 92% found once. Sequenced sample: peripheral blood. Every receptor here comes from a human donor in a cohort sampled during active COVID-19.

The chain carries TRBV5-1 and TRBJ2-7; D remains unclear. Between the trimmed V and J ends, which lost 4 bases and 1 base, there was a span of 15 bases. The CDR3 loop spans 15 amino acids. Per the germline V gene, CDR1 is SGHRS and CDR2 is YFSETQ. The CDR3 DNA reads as TGCGCCAGCAGCCTAGACCCGAACTTTTCCTACGAGCAGTACTTC. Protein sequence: CASSLDPNFSYEQYF.

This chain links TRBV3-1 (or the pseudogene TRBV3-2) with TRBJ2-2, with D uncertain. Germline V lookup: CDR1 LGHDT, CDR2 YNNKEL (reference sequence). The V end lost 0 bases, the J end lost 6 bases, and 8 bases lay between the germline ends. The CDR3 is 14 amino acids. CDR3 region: CASSQDQTPGELFF. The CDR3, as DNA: TGTGCCAGCAGCCAAGATCAAACACCCGGGGAGCTGTTTTTT.

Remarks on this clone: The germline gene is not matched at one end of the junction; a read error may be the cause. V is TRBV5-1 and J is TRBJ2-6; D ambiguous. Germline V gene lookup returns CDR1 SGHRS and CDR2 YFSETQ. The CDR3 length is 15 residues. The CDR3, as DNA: TGCGCCAGCAGCTTGGGAGTCTCTAGGGCCAACGTCCTGACTTTC. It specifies CASSLGVSRANVLTF.